The rows below give T cell receptor beta chains drawn from one sample of a study of T-cell memory formation after mild COVID-19. Each CDR3 protein gets one entry after TCRdb re-called the 5' RACE reads with MiXCR. The repertoire holds 5,000 or so distinct CDR3 sequences, with more than 40% as singletons. Sequencing was performed on PBMCs or a T cell subset sorted from them (not recorded which). The origin of the receptors is an adult who had mild COVID-19 (a few samples of this study predate the infection). Cell type and time point are not known. Each CDR3 is given with its conserved first and last residue. Fields, in order: V gene, J gene, D gene, CDR3 protein. D genes are given only for firm matches.

TRBV7-9	TRBJ2-1	TRBD2	CASSFPFRQGLAAYNEQFF
TRBV20-1	TRBJ2-7	-	CSARRGDYEQYF
TRBV2	TRBJ1-3	-	CASSERGYGNTIYF
TRBV6-4	TRBJ2-2	-	CASYPLTGLNTGELFF
TRBV9	TRBJ2-5	-	CASSVGVGAGETQYF
TRBV24-1	TRBJ2-3	-	CATSDLQGWNTDTQYF
TRBV20-1	TRBJ2-1	TRBD2	CSAITSVRTYNEQFF
TRBV18	TRBJ2-2	-	CASSPRRGGPSNTGELFF
TRBV7-9	TRBJ1-1	TRBD1	CASSYRGENTEAFF
TRBV2	TRBJ1-5	-	CASSPPPDGSFNQPQHF
TRBV5-6	TRBJ2-2	-	CASSLAAGPPPNTGELFF
TRBV20-1	TRBJ1-5	-	CSARVTLNQPQHF
TRBV28	TRBJ1-2	-	CASSLTASNYGYTF
TRBV5-1	TRBJ1-6	TRBD1	CASRLTGGSNSPLHF
TRBV7-2	TRBJ2-1	-	CASSLGGGEAYNEQFF
TRBV18	TRBJ2-5	-	CASSPLSTQETQYF
TRBV29-1	TRBJ2-3	TRBD2	CSVEPRWGGVLYF
TRBV3-1	TRBJ2-3	TRBD1	CASSLRTGGTDTQYF
TRBV28	TRBJ1-2	-	CASSSHGAGYGYTF
TRBV18	TRBJ2-1	-	CASSPRAGGDEQFF
TRBV28	TRBJ2-3	TRBD2	CASSLTSGDTSTDTQYF
TRBV4-1	TRBJ2-2	-	CASSQGQLPLETGELFF
TRBV5-4	TRBJ2-7	-	CASSLAGWKSYEQYF
TRBV7-9	TRBJ2-1	TRBD2	CASSPGLGVDEQFF
TRBV9	TRBJ2-2	-	CASSSGQSSFRAGELFF
TRBV7-6	TRBJ2-1	-	CASSLLGPYNEQFF
TRBV7-9	TRBJ2-5	-	CASSQKMGGRGETQYF
TRBV12-3/TRBV12-4	TRBJ2-4	TRBD1	CASTLTGTKNIQYF
TRBV28	TRBJ1-5	-	CATGGGNSNQPQHF
TRBV6-5	TRBJ1-4	-	CASSSLYEEKLFF
TRBV30	TRBJ2-7	-	CAWRPGIIGGQGLDEQYF
TRBV10-3	TRBJ1-2	-	CAISDPRVGGVYGYTF
TRBV5-1	TRBJ1-1	-	CASSPDGNTEAFF